The rows below give T cell receptor beta chains drawn from one sample of a study of blood T cell repertoires in COVID-19. The table came from immunoSEQ multiplex PCR; TCRdb's copy has only in-frame clones and leaves some out. The sample includes 65,000 or so clones, over 75% of them seen just once. Sample: peripheral blood. Source of these receptors: a man aged 45-65 years with active COVID-19. Each CDR3 is given with its conserved first and last residue. D genes are given only for firm matches. The size field is filled for only some rows; it gives once, few, many or a size class.

V gene	clone size	J gene	D gene	CDR3 DNA	CDR3 protein
TRBV19	-	TRBJ1-5	-	TGTGCCAGTAGTATAACCAGTCAGGGTAGGAATCAGCCCCAGCATTTT	CASSITSQGRNQPQHF
TRBV18	-	TRBJ2-7	TRBD1	TGTGCCAGCTCACAGACAGGGGGCTACGAGCAGTACTTC	CASSQTGGYEQYF
TRBV2	-	TRBJ1-5	-	TGTGCCAGCAGATTAGACAGGTCGAGCAATCAGCCCCAGCATTTT	CASRLDRSSNQPQHF
TRBV19	-	TRBJ1-1	-	TGTGCCAGTAGTAAGGCCCCGGGGACTGAAGCTTTCTTT	CASSKAPGTEAFF
TRBV28	-	TRBJ2-7	TRBD2	TGTGCCAGCAGCCTCCCGTCTAGCGGGAGGAACGAGCAGTACTTC	CASSLPSSGRNEQYF
TRBV5-1	-	TRBJ1-2	-	TGCGCCAGCAGCTTGGCGGACACAAACCACTACACCTTC	CASSLADTNHYTF
TRBV9	-	TRBJ2-1	-	TGTGCCAGCAGCGTAGTGCCCGCGGGAAACAATGAGCAGTTCTTC	CASSVVPAGNNEQFF
TRBV6-8	-	TRBJ2-5	TRBD1	TGTGCCAGCAGTTCGGGGACAGCCCAAGAGACCCAGTACTTC	CASSSGTAQETQYF
TRBV6-5	-	TRBJ2-7	-	TGTGCCAGTCGTGCTACAGGGATTTACGAGCAGTACTTC	CASRATGIYEQYF
TRBV24-1	once	TRBJ1-1	-	TGTGCCACCAGGGGGCGAGGGAACACTGAAGCTTTCTTT	CATRGRGNTEAFF
TRBV3-1/TRBV3-2	-	TRBJ2-2	-	TGTGCCAGCAGCCTTAGGGGGACCGGGGAGCTGTTTTTT	CASSLRGTGELFF
TRBV6-5	-	TRBJ2-1	TRBD2	TGTGCCAGCAGTTACTCGACGGCTAGCGGGGACAATGAGCAGTTCTTC	CASSYSTASGDNEQFF
TRBV4-2	-	TRBJ2-7	TRBD1	TGTGCCAGCAGCCAAGGGACAGGGGGCACCTACTACGAGCAGTACTTC	CASSQGTGGTYYEQYF
TRBV6-5	-	TRBJ2-3	TRBD1	TGTGCCAGCAGGGGACAGGGAGGGAATACGCAGTATTTT	CASRGQGGNTQYF
TRBV5-1	-	TRBJ1-4	-	TGCGCCAGCAGCTTGAGTTCCCCGGCAACTAATGAAAAACTGTTTTTT	CASSLSSPATNEKLFF
TRBV7-9	-	TRBJ1-5	TRBD1	TGTGCCAGCAGCTCAGGGGGGCAGCTCAATCAGCCCCAGCATTTT	CASSSGGQLNQPQHF
TRBV2	-	TRBJ1-1	-	TGTGCCAGCAGTGAATTACGGGGTACGGGCACTGAAGCTTTCTTT	CASSELRGTGTEAFF
TRBV5-1	-	TRBJ2-2	-	TGCGCCAGCAGCCCCCCGTTAGCGAATCTGCCCGGGGAGCTGTTTTTT	CASSPPLANLPGELFF
TRBV5-8	few	TRBJ1-1	-	TGTGCCAGCAGCCGAACCGGGAGCCACACTGAAGCTTTCTTT	CASSRTGSHTEAFF
TRBV11-2	-	TRBJ2-7	TRBD2	TGTGCCAGCACCGCAGGCCGGAGCGGGGGTACCTACGAGCAGTACTTC	CASTAGRSGGTYEQYF
TRBV10-3	-	TRBJ1-4	-	TGTGCCATCAGTCCACAGGCGACTAATGAAAAACTGTTTTTT	CAISPQATNEKLFF
TRBV6-2/TRBV6-3	-	TRBJ2-5	-	TGTGCCAGCAGCCCCACACAAGAGACCCAGTACTTC	CASSPTQETQYF
TRBV19	-	TRBJ1-4	TRBD1	TGTGCCAGTAGTATGTCCAGGGGGGAAAAACTGTTTTTT	CASSMSRGEKLFF
TRBV14	few	TRBJ2-3	-	TGTGCCAGCAGCCACCCCTGGGGGGGCGGGCAGTATTTT	CASSHPWGGGQYF
TRBV6-4	few	TRBJ1-6	-	TGTGCCAGCAGAACGGGGGGTAATTCACCCCTCCACTTT	CASRTGGNSPLHF
TRBV2	-	TRBJ2-2	TRBD2	TGTGCCAGCAAGGATAGCGGGTCAGGGCGTCGGACCGGGGAGCTGTTTTTT	CASKDSGSGRRTGELFF
TRBV3-1/TRBV3-2	-	TRBJ1-3	-	TGTGCCAGCAGCCAACAGGTTACAGGAAACACCATATATTTT	CASSQQVTGNTIYF
TRBV7-2	-	TRBJ2-5	TRBD2	TGTGCCAGCAGCGCCCGACTAGCGGGGCTCCAAAGCAAGACCCAGTACTTC	CASSARLAGLQSKTQYF
TRBV4-1	few	TRBJ2-1	-	TGCGCCAGCAGCCAAGCGCCTTTTTCTAATTACAATGAGCAGTTCTTC	CASSQAPFSNYNEQFF
TRBV3-1/TRBV3-2	-	TRBJ2-4	TRBD2	TGTGCCAGCAGCCGGAAGAGCGGGAGACTCGCCAAAAACATTCAGTACTTC	CASSRKSGRLAKNIQYF
TRBV6-1	once	TRBJ2-7	-	TGTGCCAGCAGTGAATATCAGGGGTTCTACGAGCAGTACTTC	CASSEYQGFYEQYF
TRBV7-9	-	TRBJ2-2	-	TGTGCCAGCAGCTTACTGACAGGTCGTGTGACCGGGGAGCTGTTTTTT	CASSLLTGRVTGELFF